The 9 T cell receptor beta chains reported below all come from one sample, sequenced in a study of T cells expressing NK-cell markers. From the 5' RACE reads, TCRdb lists one entry per CDR3 protein and no DNA. The listing records roughly 300,000 distinct CDR3 sequences. The sequencing sample was made of blood T cells: a sorted CD56 or NKG2C T cell subset, CD4+ or CD8+ T cells, or bulk PBMC T cells (not recorded which). All receptors come from a woman between 18 and 70 years old in good health.

The chain has TRBV7-2 and TRBJ2-5; without DNA, the TCRdb call of TRBD1 cannot be checked. The germline CDR1 and CDR2 sequences are SGHTA and FQGNSA. The CDR3 sequence is 16 residues long. The CDR3: CASSPWGSQGQETQYF.

The chain combines TRBV7-9 with TRBJ1-5. Germline V gene lookup returns CDR1 SEHNR and CDR2 FQNEAQ (reference sequence). The CDR3 is made up of 15 amino acids. The CDR3 region is CASSLGSQKNQPQHF.

The V and J genes are TRBV7-2 and TRBJ2-1; TCRdb reports TRBD2, a call that lacks DNA to check it against. The CDR3 loop spans 12 amino acids. Germline CDR1 and CDR2: SGHTA and FQGNSA. CDR3 amino acids: CASSEGEAEQFF.

The genes are TRBV28 and TRBJ2-7; absent DNA, TCRdb's TRBD2 call cannot be checked. This CDR3 has 16 residues. Germline V gives CDR1 MDHEN, CDR2 SYDVKM. CDR3 in amino acids: CASSFLGTSGRSEQYF. The whole variable domain, remainder taken from reference TRBV28 and TRBJ2-7, is DVKVTQSSRYLVKRTGEKVFLECVQDMDHENMFWYRQDPGLGLRLIYFSYDVKMKEKGDIPEGYSVSREKKERFSLILESASTNQTSMYLCASSFLGTSGRSEQYFGPGTRLTVT.

V and J are TRBV7-3 and TRBJ2-1; TCRdb proposes TRBD2, but this gene call is untestable without DNA. Looked up from germline, CDR1 is SGHTA and CDR2 is FQGTGA. The length of the CDR3 is 14 residues. The CDR3 here is CASSYDSAGNEQFF.

The rearrangement uses TRBV7-2 and TRBJ1-2; TCRdb's assignment of TRBD1 cannot be checked, as there is no DNA. Germline lookup yields CDR1 SGHTA and CDR2 FQGNSA. This CDR3 comprises 13 residues. The CDR3 protein is CASSLSPNYGYTF.

The CDR3 sequence is CAWKVRSSTDTQYF. The gene calls are TRBV30 and TRBJ2-3. The CDR3 consists of 14 residues. Germline CDR1 GTSNPN, CDR2 SVGIG (reference sequence).

The chain has TRBV28 and TRBJ2-1. The CDR3 has 14 residues. Per the germline V gene, CDR1 is MDHEN and CDR2 is SYDVKM. This CDR3 is CASSFPAGSNEQFF.

This rearrangement joins TRBV11-2 to TRBJ2-7; the TRBD1 assignment by TCRdb is unverifiable without DNA. From germline, CDR1 is SGHAT and CDR2 FQNNGV. This CDR3 region has 16 residues. CDR3 amino acids: CASSPKFRDRVSEQYF.